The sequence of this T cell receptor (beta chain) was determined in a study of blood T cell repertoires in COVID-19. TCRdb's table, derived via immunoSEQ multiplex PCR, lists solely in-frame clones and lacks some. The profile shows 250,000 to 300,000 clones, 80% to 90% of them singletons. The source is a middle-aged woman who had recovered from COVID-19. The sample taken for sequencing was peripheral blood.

CDR3 protein: CASSVRDRGHSPLHF. The DNA of the CDR3 is TGTGCCAGCAGTGTCCGCGACAGGGGTCATTCACCCCTCCACTTT. The genes are TRBV27 and TRBJ1-6; TRBD1 matches 8 bases. The V gene's germline CDR1 is MNHEY and CDR2 SMNVEV (reference sequence). With V trimmed by 5 bases and J by 8 bases, 8 bases remained unmatched. This CDR3 contains 15 residues.